The rows below give T cell receptor beta chains drawn from one sample of a study of early T cells in non-severe SARS-CoV-2 infection. MiXCR, applied by TCRdb to the 5' RACE reads, yields one record per CDR3 protein. The sample carries tens of thousands of distinct CDR3 sequences, about 5.8% recorded once. The source material was whole blood. The receptors stem from an adult who was a healthcare worker with PCR-confirmed SARS-CoV-2 infection or an uninfected control (not recorded which). The conserved cysteine and the conserved F or W are not part of the CDR3 here. The order of the fields is J gene, V gene, CDR3 protein.

J: TRBJ2-7
V: TRBV24-1
CDR3: ATSPGTGVHEQY

J: TRBJ2-1
V: TRBV19
CDR3: ASNLRQGARVGYNEQF

J: TRBJ2-7
V: TRBV20-1
CDR3: SALPGGGSFYEQY

J: TRBJ2-7
V: TRBV5-4
CDR3: ASQQRGDYEQY

J: TRBJ1-1
V: TRBV12-3/TRBV12-4
CDR3: ASSLRNWGTEAF

J: TRBJ2-7
V: TRBV28
CDR3: ASSLEWRGYEQY

J: TRBJ1-1
V: TRBV29-1
CDR3: SVQGAIGTF

J: TRBJ2-3
V: TRBV6-2/TRBV6-3
CDR3: ASSRPSGDTDTQY

J: TRBJ2-7
V: TRBV7-2
CDR3: ASSLVGQGSEQY

J: TRBJ2-2
V: TRBV9
CDR3: ASSVGPSPNTGELF

J: TRBJ1-4
V: TRBV12-3/TRBV12-4
CDR3: ASTPRGFLVANEKLF

J: TRBJ2-7
V: TRBV5-1
CDR3: ASSTGQEEREQY

J: TRBJ1-2
V: TRBV19
CDR3: ASSIVSPRKGYT

J: TRBJ1-4
V: TRBV18
CDR3: ASSPLRAATNEKLF

J: TRBJ1-1
V: TRBV20-1
CDR3: SASLGRGNTEAF

J: TRBJ1-2
V: TRBV30
CDR3: AWSVRRGDGYT

J: TRBJ1-5
V: TRBV18
CDR3: ASSSVDPGANQPQH

J: TRBJ1-6
V: TRBV28
CDR3: ASSPGKGKSPLH

J: TRBJ2-5
V: TRBV7-2
CDR3: ASSKYQETQY

J: TRBJ2-1
V: TRBV11-2
CDR3: ASSSSYYNEQF

J: TRBJ2-1
V: TRBV6-1
CDR3: ASHGGTEPNEQF

J: TRBJ1-3
V: TRBV5-1
CDR3: ASSSLSGNTIY

J: TRBJ2-3
V: TRBV7-8
CDR3: ASSHEREWADTQY

J: TRBJ2-7
V: TRBV2
CDR3: ASRVPSGRDEQY

J: TRBJ2-5
V: TRBV18
CDR3: ASSPVQETQY

J: TRBJ1-2
V: TRBV12-5
CDR3: ASGQTGQGLGYGYT

J: TRBJ2-7
V: TRBV7-9
CDR3: ASSHNLANEQY